This T cell receptor beta chain was found in a study of regulatory T cells in long-lasting Graves disease. Broader study findings: When disease was persistent, TRBV28, TRBJ1-2 and TRBJ2-5 were the favored segments. Shared public clonotypes totalled approximately 3,000 in persistent patients, compared with some 920 in new patients. TCR diversity was lower in persistent than newly diagnosed Graves' disease.

TCR sequences were obtained from RNA taken from PBMCs. Roughly 9 milliliters of peripheral blood were taken and placed in EDTA tubes. The V and J ends lost 4 bases and 3 bases respectively, with 9 bases between them. CDR3 length equals 13 residues. From germline, CDR1 is SGHKS and CDR2 YYEKEE (reference sequence). TCRdb used MiXCR to reprocess the reads, holding one entry per CDR3 protein. Of about 850 distinct CDR3 sequences listed, around 90% are singletons. To note about this clonotype: Antigen: not known.

The receptor was derived from a man aged 35-49 years with Graves disease. The material was peripheral blood mononuclear cells (PBMCs), obtained with antithyroid drug treatment, in newly diagnosed or persistent Graves disease (not recorded which). The V gene is TRBV5-5, the J gene TRBJ2-3; D call uncertain. The CDR3 DNA is TGTGCCAGCAGCGTCGGTTGGACAGATACGCAGTATTTT. This translates into CASSVGWTDTQYF.